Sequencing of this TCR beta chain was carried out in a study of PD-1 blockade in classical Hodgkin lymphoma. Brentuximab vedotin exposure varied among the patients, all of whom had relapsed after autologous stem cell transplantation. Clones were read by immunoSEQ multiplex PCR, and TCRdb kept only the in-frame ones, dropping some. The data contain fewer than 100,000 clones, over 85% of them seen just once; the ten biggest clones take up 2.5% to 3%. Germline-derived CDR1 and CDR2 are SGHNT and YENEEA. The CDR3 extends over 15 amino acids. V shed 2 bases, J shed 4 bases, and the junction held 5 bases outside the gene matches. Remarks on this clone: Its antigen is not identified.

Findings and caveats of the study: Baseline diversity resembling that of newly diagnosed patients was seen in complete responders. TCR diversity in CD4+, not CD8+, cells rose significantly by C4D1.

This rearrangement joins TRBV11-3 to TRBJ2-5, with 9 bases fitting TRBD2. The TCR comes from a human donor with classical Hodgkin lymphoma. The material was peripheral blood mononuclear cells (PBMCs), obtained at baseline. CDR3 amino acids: CASSLSSGIGETQYF. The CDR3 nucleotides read TGTGCCAGCAGCTTATCTAGCGGGATCGGAGAGACCCAGTACTTC.